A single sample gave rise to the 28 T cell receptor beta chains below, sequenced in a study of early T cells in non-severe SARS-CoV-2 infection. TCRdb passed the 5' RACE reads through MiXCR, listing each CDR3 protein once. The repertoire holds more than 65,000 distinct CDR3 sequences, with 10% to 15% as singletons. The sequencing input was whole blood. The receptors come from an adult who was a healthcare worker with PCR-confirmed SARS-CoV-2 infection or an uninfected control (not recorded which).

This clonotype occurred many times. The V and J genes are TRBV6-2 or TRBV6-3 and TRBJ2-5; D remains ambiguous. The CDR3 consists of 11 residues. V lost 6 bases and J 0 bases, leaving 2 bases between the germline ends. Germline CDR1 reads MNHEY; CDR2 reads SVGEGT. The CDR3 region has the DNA TGTGCCAGCAGCAACCAAGAGACCCAGTACTTC. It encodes CASSNQETQYF.

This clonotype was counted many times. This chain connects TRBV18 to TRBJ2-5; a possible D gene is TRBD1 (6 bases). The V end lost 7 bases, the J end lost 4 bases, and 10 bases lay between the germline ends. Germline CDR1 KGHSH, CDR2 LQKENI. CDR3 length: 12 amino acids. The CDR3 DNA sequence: TGTGCCAGCTGGCCACAGGGAGAGACCCAGTACTTC. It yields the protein CASWPQGETQYF. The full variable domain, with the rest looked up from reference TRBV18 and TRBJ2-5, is NAGVMQNPRHLVRRRGQEARLRCSPMKGHSHVYWYRQLPEEGLKFMVYLQKENIIDESGMPKERFSAEFPKEGPSILRIQQVVRGDSAAYFCASWPQGETQYFGPGTRLLVL.

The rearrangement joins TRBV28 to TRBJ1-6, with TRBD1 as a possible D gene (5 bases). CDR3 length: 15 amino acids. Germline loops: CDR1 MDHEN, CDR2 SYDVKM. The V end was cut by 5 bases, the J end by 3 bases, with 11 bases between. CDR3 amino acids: CASSAGTYYNSPLHF. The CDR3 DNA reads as TGTGCCAGCAGTGCCGGGACCTACTATAATTCACCCCTCCACTTT.

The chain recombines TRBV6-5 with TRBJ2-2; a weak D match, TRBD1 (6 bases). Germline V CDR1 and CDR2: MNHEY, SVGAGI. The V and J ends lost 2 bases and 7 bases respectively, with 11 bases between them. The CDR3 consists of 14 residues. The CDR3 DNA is TGTGCCAGCAGTTACCAAACAGGGATCGGGGAGCTGTTTTTT. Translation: CASSYQTGIGELFF.

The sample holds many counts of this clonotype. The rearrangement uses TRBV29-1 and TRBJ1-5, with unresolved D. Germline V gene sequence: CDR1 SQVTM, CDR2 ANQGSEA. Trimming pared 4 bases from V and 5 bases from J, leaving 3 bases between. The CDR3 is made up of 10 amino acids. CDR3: CSVGDQPQHF. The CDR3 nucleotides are TGCAGCGTTGGGGATCAGCCCCAGCATTTT. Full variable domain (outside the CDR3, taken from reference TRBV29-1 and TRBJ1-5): SAVISQKPSRDICQRGTSLTIQCQVDSQVTMMFWYRQQPGQSLTLIATANQGSEATYESGFVIDKFPISRPNLTFSTLTVSNMSPEDSSIYLCSVGDQPQHFGDGTRLSIL.

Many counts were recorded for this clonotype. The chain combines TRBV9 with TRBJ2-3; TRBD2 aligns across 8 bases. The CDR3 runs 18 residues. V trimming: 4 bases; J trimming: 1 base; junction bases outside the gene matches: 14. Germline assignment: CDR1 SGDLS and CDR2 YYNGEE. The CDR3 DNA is TGTGCCAGCAGCCCGGGAGTAGCGGGGCTGGCCCGCACAGATACGCAGTATTTT. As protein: CASSPGVAGLARTDTQYF. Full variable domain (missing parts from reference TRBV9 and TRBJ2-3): DSGVTQTPKHLITATGQRVTLRCSPRSGDLSVYWYQQSLDQGLQFLIQYYNGEERAKGNILERFSAQQFPDLHSELNLSSLELGDSALYFCASSPGVAGLARTDTQYFGPGTRLTVL.

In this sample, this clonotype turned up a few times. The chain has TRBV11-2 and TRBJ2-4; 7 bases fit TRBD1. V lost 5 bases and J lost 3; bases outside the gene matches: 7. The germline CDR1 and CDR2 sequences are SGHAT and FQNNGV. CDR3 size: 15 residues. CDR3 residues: CASSPTGIGKNIQYF. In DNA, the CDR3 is TGTGCCAGCAGCCCGACAGGGATTGGCAAAAACATTCAGTACTTC.

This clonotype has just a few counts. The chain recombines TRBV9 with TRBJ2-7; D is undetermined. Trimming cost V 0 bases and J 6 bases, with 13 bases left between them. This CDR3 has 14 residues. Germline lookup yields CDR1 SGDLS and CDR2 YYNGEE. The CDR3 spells CASSVDPALGEQYF. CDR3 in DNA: TGTGCCAGCAGCGTAGACCCGGCTTTGGGCGAGCAGTACTTC.

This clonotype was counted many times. CDR3 DNA: TGTGCCAGCAGCGTAGGGGCGGAAGGGGAGCTGTTTTTT. As protein: CASSVGAEGELFF. The rearrangement joins TRBV9 to TRBJ2-2; D gene ambiguous. Trimming shortened V by 0 bases and J by 8 bases, and 8 bases separated the two germline ends. The CDR3 is made up of 13 amino acids. The germline V gene has CDR1 SGDLS and CDR2 YYNGEE.

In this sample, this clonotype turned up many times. The CDR3 is CASSLMGTGANVLTF. Written as DNA, the CDR3 is TGTGCCAGCAGCTTAATGGGAACTGGGGCCAACGTCCTGACTTTC. J is TRBJ2-6 and V is TRBV7-9, with no clear D. The CDR3 contains 15 residues. In germline, CDR1 is SEHNR, CDR2 FQNEAQ (reference sequence). Trimming cost V 2 bases and J 2 bases, with 7 bases left between them.

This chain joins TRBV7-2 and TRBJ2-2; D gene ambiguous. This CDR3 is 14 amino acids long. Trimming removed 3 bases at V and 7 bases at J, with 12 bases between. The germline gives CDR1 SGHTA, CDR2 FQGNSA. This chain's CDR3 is CASSLNPQVGELFF. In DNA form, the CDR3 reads TGTGCCAGCAGCTTGAACCCCCAGGTCGGGGAGCTGTTTTTT.

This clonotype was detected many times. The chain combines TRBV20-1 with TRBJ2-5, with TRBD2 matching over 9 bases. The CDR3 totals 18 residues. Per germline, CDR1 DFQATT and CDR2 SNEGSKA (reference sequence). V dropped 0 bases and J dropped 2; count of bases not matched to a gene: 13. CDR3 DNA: TGCAGTGCTAGAGAAGGACTAGCGCCTCTCCGCCGGCAAGAGACCCAGTACTTC. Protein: CSAREGLAPLRRQETQYF.

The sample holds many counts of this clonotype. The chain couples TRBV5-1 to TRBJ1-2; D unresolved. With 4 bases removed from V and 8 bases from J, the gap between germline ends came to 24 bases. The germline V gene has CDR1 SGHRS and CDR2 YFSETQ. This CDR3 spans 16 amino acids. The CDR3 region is CASSPEVGVRGEGYTF. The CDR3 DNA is TGCGCCAGCAGCCCGGAGGTCGGGGTCCGCGGGGAGGGCTACACCTTC.

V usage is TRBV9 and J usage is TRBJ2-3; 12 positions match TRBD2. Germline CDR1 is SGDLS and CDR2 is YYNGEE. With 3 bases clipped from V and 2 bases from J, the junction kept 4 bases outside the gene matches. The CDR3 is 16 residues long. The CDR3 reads CASSAGLAGLTDTQYF. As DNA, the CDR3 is TGTGCCAGCAGCGCGGGACTAGCGGGCCTCACAGATACGCAGTATTTT.

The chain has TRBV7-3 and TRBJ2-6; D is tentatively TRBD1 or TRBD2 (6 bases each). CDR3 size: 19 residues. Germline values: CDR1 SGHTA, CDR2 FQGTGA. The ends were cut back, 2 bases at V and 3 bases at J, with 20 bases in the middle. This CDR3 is CASSLGIGGRYFGANVLTF. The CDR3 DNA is TGTGCCAGCAGCTTAGGTATCGGGGGCAGGTATTTTGGGGCCAACGTCCTGACTTTC.

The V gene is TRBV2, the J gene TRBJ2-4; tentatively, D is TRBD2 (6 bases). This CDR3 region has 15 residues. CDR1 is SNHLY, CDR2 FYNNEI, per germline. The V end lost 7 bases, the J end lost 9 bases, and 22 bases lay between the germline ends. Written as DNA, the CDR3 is TGTGCCAGCATTAGGACCGTGGGAGGAGCGGGCATTCAGTACTTC. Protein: CASIRTVGGAGIQYF.

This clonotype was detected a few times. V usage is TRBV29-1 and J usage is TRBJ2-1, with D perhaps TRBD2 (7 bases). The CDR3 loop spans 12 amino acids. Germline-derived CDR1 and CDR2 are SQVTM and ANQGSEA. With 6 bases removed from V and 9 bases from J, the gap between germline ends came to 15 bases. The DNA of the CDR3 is TGCAGCGTAAATAGGGGGGGCGGTGAGCAGTTCTTC. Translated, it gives CSVNRGGGEQFF.

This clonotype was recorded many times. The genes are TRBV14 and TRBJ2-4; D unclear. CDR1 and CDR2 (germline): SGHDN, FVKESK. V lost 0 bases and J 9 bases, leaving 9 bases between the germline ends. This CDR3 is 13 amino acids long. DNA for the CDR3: TGTGCCAGCAGCCAAGATTATAGGAGCATTCAGTACTTC. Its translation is CASSQDYRSIQYF.

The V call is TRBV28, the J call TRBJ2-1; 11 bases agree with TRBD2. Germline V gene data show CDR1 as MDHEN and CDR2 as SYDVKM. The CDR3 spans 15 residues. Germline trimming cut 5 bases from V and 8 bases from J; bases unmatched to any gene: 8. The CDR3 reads CASSLSGRAVDEQFF. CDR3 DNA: TGTGCCAGCAGTCTTAGCGGGAGGGCGGTCGATGAGCAGTTCTTC. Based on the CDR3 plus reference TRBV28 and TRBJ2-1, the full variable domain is DVKVTQSSRYLVKRTGEKVFLECVQDMDHENMFWYRQDPGLGLRLIYFSYDVKMKEKGDIPEGYSVSREKKERFSLILESASTNQTSMYLCASSLSGRAVDEQFFGPGTRLTVL.

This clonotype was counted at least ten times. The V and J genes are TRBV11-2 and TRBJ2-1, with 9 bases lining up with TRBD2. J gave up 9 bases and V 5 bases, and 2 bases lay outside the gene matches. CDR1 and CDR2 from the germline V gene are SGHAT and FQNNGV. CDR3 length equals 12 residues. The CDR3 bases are TGTGCCAGCAGCCAGACTAGCGGTGAGCAGTTCTTC. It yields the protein CASSQTSGEQFF.

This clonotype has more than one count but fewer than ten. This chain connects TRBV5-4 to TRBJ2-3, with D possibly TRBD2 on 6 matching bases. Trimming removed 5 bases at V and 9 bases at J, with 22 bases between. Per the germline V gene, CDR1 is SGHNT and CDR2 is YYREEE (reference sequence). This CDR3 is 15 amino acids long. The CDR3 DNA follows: TGTGCCAGCAGGGGGACTGCCGGAGGAGGAGGAACGCAGTATTTT. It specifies CASRGTAGGGGTQYF.

The CDR3 region is CASVGIAGGNEQFF. The CDR3 bases are TGTGCCAGCGTTGGAATAGCGGGAGGGAATGAGCAGTTCTTC. This rearrangement joins TRBV2 to TRBJ2-1; 11 bases line up with TRBD2. Germline assignment: CDR1 SNHLY and CDR2 FYNNEI. The J segment lost 7 bases and the V segment lost 8 bases, leaving 7 bases of the junction unmatched. CDR3 length equals 14 residues.

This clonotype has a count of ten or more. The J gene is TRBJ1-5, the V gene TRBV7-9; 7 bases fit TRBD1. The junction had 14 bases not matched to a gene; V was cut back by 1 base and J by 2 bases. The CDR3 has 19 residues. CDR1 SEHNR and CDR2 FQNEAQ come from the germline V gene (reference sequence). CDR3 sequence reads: CASSLGGQRPYPRNQPQHF. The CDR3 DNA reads TGTGCCAGCAGCTTAGGGGGACAGAGGCCTTATCCCCGCAATCAGCCCCAGCATTTT.

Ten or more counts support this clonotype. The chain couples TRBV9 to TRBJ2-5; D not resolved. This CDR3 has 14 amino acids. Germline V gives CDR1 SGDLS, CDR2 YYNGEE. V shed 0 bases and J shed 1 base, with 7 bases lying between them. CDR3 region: CASSVGATQETQYF. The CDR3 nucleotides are TGTGCCAGCAGCGTAGGAGCAACCCAAGAGACCCAGTACTTC.

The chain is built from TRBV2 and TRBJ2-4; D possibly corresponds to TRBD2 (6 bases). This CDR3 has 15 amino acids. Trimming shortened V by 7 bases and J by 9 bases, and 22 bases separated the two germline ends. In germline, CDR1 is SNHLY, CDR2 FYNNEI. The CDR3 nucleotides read TGTGCCAGCATTAGTACCGTGGGAGGAGCGGGCATTCAGTACTTC. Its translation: CASISTVGGAGIQYF.

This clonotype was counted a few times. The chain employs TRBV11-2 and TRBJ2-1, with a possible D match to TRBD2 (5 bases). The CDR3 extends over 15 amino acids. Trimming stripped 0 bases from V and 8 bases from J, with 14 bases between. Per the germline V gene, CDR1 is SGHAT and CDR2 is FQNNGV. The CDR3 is CASSLDPSSKDEQFF. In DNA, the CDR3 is TGTGCCAGCAGCTTAGACCCCTCTAGCAAAGATGAGCAGTTCTTC. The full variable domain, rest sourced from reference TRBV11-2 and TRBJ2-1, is EAGVAQSPRYKIIEKRQSVAFWCNPISGHATLYWYQQILGQGPKLLIQFQNNGVVDDSQLPKDRFSAERLKGVDSTLKIQPAKLEDSAVYLCASSLDPSSKDEQFFGPGTRLTVL.

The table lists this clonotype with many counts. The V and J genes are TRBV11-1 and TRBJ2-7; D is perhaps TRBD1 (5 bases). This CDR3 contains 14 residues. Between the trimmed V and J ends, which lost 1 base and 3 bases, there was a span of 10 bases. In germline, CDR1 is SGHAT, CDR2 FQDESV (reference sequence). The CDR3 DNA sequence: TGTGCCAGCAGCTTAGGGCAGGGCGGCTACGAGCAGTACTTC. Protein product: CASSLGQGGYEQYF. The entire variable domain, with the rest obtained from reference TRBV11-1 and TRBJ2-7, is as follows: EAEVAQSPRYKITEKSQAVAFWCDPISGHATLYWYRQILGQGPELLVQFQDESVVDDSQLPKDRFSAERLKGVDSTLKIQPAELGDSAMYLCASSLGQGGYEQYFGPGTRLTVT.

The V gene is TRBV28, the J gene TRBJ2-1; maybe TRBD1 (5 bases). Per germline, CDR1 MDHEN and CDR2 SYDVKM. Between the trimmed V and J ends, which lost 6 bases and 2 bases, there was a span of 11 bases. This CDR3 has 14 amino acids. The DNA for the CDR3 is TGTGCCAGCAGACAGCAGGGCCCCTACAATGAGCAGTTCTTC. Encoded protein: CASRQQGPYNEQFF.